This record looks at one T cell receptor beta chain sequence and its context. The data were taken from a study of low-dose radiotherapy and immunotherapy resistance in tumors. About the study: A dose of 1 Gy per fraction every two weeks went to Cohort 2, totaling 13 Gy over 26 weeks. The regimen for patients comprised intravenous nivolumab 240 mg every two weeks plus intravenous ipilimumab 1 mg/kg every six weeks. Administration of intravenous cyclophosphamide at 200 mg/m2 took place every two weeks, one day before radiation and immunotherapy.

Trimming removed 10 bases from V and 10 bases from J, with 17 bases in between. The CDR3 length is 12 residues. Germline lookup yields CDR1 MDHEN and CDR2 SYDVKM. Time point meaning: after trial treatment. As for treatment: LDRT plus nivolumab, ipilimumab, low-dose cyclophosphamide and aspirin (RACIN trial). First-strand cDNA used TRAV- and TRBV-specific primers, covering alpha and beta chains. Amplification of TCRs used a constant-region primer and V-primer adapter for about 21 PCR cycles. TCRdb used MiXCR to reprocess the reads, holding one entry per CDR3 protein. The data hold about 80,000 distinct CDR3 sequences, with 15% to 20% observed a single time.

The sequenced sample was PBMCs, obtained after low-dose radiotherapy plus immunotherapy. The TCR sequence derives from a male donor with prostate cancer. This chain joins TRBV28 and TRBJ2-1; D is undetermined. The CDR3, as DNA: TGTGCCACTTCGGCGGAGTCCTACGAGCAGTTCTTC. Protein: CATSAESYEQFF.